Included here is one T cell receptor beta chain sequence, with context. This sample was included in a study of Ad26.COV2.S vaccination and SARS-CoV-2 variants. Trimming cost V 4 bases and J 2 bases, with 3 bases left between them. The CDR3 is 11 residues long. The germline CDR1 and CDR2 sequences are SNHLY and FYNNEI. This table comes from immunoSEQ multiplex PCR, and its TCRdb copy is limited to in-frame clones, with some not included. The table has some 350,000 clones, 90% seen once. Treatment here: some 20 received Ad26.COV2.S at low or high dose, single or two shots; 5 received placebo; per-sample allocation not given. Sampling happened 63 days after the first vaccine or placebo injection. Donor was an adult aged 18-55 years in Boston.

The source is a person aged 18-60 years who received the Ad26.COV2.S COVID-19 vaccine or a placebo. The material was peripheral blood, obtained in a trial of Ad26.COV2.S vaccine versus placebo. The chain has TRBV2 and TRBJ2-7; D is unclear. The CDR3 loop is CASSGAYEQYF. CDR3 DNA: TGTGCCAGCAGTGGGGCCTACGAGCAGTACTTC.